This TCR beta chain is drawn from a study of early T cells in non-severe SARS-CoV-2 infection. This clonotype was seen at least ten times. MiXCR, applied by TCRdb to the 5' RACE reads, yields one record per CDR3 protein. The sample lists around 77,000 distinct CDR3 sequences; about 5% were seen once. Source: whole blood, taken at baseline. This TCR was recovered from an adult who was a healthcare worker with PCR-confirmed SARS-CoV-2 infection or an uninfected control (not recorded which).

The CDR3 here is CASSPTSGSSNEQFF. CDR3 bases: TGCGCCAGCAGCCCGACTAGCGGGAGTTCGAATGAGCAGTTCTTC. The chain has TRBV5-1 and TRBJ2-1; TRBD2 agrees at 12 bases. V gave up 4 bases and J gave up 7 bases; unmatched junction bases: 6. The CDR3 is made up of 15 amino acids. Looked up from germline, CDR1 is SGHRS and CDR2 is YFSETQ.